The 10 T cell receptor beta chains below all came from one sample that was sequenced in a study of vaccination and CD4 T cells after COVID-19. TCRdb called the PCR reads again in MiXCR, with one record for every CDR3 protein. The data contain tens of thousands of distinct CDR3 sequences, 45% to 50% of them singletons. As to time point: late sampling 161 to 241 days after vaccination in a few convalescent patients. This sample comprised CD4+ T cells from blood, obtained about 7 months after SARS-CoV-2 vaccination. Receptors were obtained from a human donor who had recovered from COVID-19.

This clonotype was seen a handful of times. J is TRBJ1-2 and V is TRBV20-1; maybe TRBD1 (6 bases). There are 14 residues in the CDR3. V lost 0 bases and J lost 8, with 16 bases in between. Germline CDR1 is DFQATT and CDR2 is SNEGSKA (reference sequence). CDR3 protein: CSARESRGDGGYTF. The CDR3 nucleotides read TGCAGTGCTAGAGAATCCAGGGGAGATGGAGGCTACACCTTC.

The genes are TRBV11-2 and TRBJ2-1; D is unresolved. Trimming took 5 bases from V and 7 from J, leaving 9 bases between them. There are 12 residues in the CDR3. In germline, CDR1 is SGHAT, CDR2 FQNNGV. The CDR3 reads CASSHVGNEQFF. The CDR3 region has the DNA TGTGCCAGCAGCCACGTAGGTAATGAGCAGTTCTTC.

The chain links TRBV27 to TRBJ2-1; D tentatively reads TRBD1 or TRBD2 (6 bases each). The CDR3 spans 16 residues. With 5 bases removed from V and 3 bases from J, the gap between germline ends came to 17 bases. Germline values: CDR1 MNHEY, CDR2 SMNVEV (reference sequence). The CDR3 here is CASSAYRAGSYNEQFF. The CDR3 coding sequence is TGTGCCAGCAGTGCGTACAGGGCGGGAAGCTACAATGAGCAGTTCTTC.

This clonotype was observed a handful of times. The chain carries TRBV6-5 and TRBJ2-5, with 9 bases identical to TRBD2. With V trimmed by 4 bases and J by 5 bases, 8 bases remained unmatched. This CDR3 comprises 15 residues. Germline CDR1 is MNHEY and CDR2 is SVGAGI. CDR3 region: CASSSTGLASETQYF. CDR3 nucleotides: TGTGCCAGCAGTTCGACAGGACTAGCGTCCGAGACCCAGTACTTC.

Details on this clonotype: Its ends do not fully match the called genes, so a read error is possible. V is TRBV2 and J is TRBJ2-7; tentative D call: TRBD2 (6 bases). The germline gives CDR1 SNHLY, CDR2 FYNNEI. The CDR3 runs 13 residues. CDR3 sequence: CASSEGPGRTNQF. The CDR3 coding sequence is TGTGCCAGCAGTGAAGGTCCGGGGAGGACAAACCAGTTC. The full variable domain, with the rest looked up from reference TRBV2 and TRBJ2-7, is EPEVTQTPSHQVTQMGQEVILRCVPISNHLYFYWYRQILGQKVEFLVSFYNNEISEKSEIFDDQFSVERPDGSNFTLKIRSTKLEDSAMYFCASSEGPGRTNQFGPGTRLTVT.

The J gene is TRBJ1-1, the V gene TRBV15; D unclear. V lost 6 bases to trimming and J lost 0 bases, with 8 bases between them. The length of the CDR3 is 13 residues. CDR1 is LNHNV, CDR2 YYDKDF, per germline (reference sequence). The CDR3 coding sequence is TGTGCCACCAGGGCCGGGGTGAACACTGAAGCTTTCTTT. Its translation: CATRAGVNTEAFF.

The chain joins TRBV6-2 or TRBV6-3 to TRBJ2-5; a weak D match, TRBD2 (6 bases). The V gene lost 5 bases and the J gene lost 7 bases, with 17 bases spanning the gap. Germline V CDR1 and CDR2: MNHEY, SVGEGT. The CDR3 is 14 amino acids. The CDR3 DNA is TGTGCCAGCAGTCCCCTAAAGGGGAGGAGGACCCAGTACTTC. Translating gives CASSPLKGRRTQYF.

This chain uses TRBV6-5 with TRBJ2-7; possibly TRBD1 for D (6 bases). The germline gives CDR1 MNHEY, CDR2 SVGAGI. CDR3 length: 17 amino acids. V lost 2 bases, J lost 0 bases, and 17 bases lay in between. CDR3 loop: CASSYEVVGDTSYEQYF. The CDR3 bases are TGTGCCAGCAGTTACGAGGTAGTGGGGGACACCTCCTACGAGCAGTACTTC.

In DNA form, the CDR3 reads TGTGCCAGCAGCCCATACGCACTAGTTGCTCACACAGATACGCAGTATTTT. This gives the protein CASSPYALVAHTDTQYF. This rearrangement joins TRBV7-9 to TRBJ2-3; D might be TRBD2 (5 bases). The V and J ends lost 5 bases and 2 bases respectively, with 20 bases between them. Germline V gene sequence: CDR1 SEHNR, CDR2 FQNEAQ (reference sequence). The CDR3 is 17 amino acids. The entire variable domain, with the rest obtained from reference TRBV7-9 and TRBJ2-3, is as follows: DTGVSQNPRHKITKRGQNVTFRCDPISEHNRLYWYRQTLGQGPEFLTYFQNEAQLEKSRLLSDRFSAERPKGSFSTLEIQRTEQGDSAMYLCASSPYALVAHTDTQYFGPGTRLTVL.

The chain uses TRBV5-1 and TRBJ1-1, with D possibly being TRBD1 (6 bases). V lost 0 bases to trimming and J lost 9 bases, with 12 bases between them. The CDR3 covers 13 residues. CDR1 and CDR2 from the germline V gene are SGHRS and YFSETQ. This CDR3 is CASSLGPGQQAFF. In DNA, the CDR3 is TGCGCCAGCAGCTTGGGGCCGGGACAACAAGCTTTCTTT.